This paragraph reports one TCR beta chain. Its antigen is unidentified. Germline V gene sequence: CDR1 MNHEY, CDR2 SVGAGI. The V and J ends lost 6 bases and 4 bases respectively, with 18 bases between them. This CDR3 spans 15 amino acids. The sample belongs to a study of a mutant IDH1 vaccine in newly diagnosed glioma. Study information: Treatment recipients were about 62% male and around 40% female, and their mean age was around 40 years.

Measured with immunoSEQ multiplex PCR; TCRdb has only the in-frame clones, and not every one. The sample consists of 50,000 to 70,000 clones, roughly 84% of them appearing once. Time point indicated: week 23, last vaccination. Vaccinated patients received 300 ug of mutant IDH1 20-mer peptide per dose, with topical imiquimod. The V and J genes are TRBV6-5 and TRBJ1-2; a weak D match, TRBD1 (5 bases). The sequence came from a man aged 18 to 30 with glioma. Sequencing was performed on PBMCs, taken from a glioma patient whose treatment included an IDH1 peptide vaccine. CDR3 protein: CASRLHDQGLYGYTF. Here the CDR3 DNA reads TGTGCCAGCAGACTCCACGACCAGGGCCTCTATGGCTACACCTTC.